A selection of T cell receptor beta chains follows, all from one sample in a study of shared clonotypes between healthy human individuals. Method: immunoSEQ multiplex PCR; TCRdb's copy keeps in-frame clones and lacks some. The table has roughly 1,500,000 clones, approximately 98.5% seen once; the top ten hold 0.3% to 0.45%. The sample taken for sequencing was naive CD4+ T cells sorted from blood. The receptors were sampled from a man aged 25 to 45 in good health. CDR3s leave out the opening cysteine and the closing phenylalanine or tryptophan.

V	CDR3
TRBV5-4	ASSLGAGREGHEQF
TRBV9	ASSVAPTMNTEAF
TRBV28	ASRWTVGEQY
TRBV2	ASSLGGEDYGYT
TRBV2	ASSEDGISYNEQF
TRBV7-9	ASSLRRESHEQY
TRBV28	ASSFNFRDSNYHEQY
TRBV15	ATSRDRTGQETQY
TRBV6-6	ASSTGTGVNQPQH
TRBV2	ASRGLAQY
TRBV18	ASSKEQENYGYT
TRBV9	ASSVGPESSGNTIY
TRBV5-1	ASSFSGTLNTEAF
TRBV18	ASSPLAGSAETQY
TRBV4-3	ASSQAPGQGYEQY
TRBV15	ATSTRGSFYEQY
TRBV7-2	ASSLRLAGSYEQY
TRBV7-9	ASSSLGDSSQPQH
TRBV7-9	ASSLRTSGRYEQY
TRBV15	ATSRGARQYEQY
TRBV6-5	ASSSPGTGEAF
TRBV29-1	SVEGLPPVTDTQY
TRBV9	ASSVTSGSSDNEQF
TRBV9	ASSVAFRRVGWDEQF
TRBV29-1	SVEDSLLVGYNEQF
TRBV6-6	ASSHLLGGQETQY
TRBV6-6	ASSYDGGGNQPQH
TRBV7-8	ASSLSIGGNYEQY
TRBV18	ASSARQGSTDTQY
TRBV5-8	ASSKDPEKLF
TRBV2	ASSEPDTQY
TRBV29-1	SVELISTDTQY
TRBV7-8	ASSQGGRPFYGYT
TRBV19	ASSTQGGTYEQY
TRBV29-1	SVDLGQFYGYT
TRBV19	ASKHSDNPYEQY
TRBV18	ASSPGTGWNNQPQH
TRBV11-3	ASSTGTSDYNEQF
TRBV7-9	ASSLVGLAGEQF
TRBV9	ASSVGGLAVPDHEQY
TRBV19	ASSIDGYKDQPQH
TRBV9	ASSVGEGHYGYT
TRBV4-2	ASSRRLSAHEQY
TRBV9	ASSATSTANTGELF
TRBV5-1	ASSDGTPRLTLYGYT
TRBV7-9	ASSLTRTTHEQF
TRBV7-8	ASSKRRGRIEAF
TRBV7-8	ASSLAGRTRGKLF
TRBV28	ASSLMGPYEQY
TRBV5-1	ASSTGQESFGYT
TRBV10-3	AIRSQGETQY
TRBV10-1	ASRVATPYEQY
TRBV7-6	ASSPRQGENTGELF
TRBV9	ASSSTPGLDPRGDEQY
TRBV5-1	ASSPGQGFNEQY
TRBV5-1	ASSQSPAGTGPVEQY
TRBV11-3	ASSLGERNEQY
TRBV9	ASSAKDRWETQY
TRBV7-7	ASSPRSGSSYNEQF